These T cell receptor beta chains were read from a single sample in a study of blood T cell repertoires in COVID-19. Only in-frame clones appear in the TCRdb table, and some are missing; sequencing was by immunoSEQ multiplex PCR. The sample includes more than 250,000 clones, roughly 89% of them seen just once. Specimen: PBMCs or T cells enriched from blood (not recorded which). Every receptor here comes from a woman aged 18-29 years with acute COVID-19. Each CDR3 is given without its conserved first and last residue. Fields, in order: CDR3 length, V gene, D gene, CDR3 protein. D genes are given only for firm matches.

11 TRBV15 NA ATSRDSMETQY
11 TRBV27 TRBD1 ASSTGGGSPLH
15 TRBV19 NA ASAPLRGRGPADTQY
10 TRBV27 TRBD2 ASREGPNEQY
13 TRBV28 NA ASSGAEGRLQPQH
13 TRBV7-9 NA ASSLSREPSGEQY
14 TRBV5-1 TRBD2 ASSSQSGRSTDTQY
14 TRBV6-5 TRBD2 ASSYSLAGGSNEQY
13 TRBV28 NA ASSSPLGKSGELF
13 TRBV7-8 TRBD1 ASSPPGQGGSEQY
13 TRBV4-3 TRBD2 ASSHGTSLYNEQF
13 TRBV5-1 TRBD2 ASSLVAGVDNEQF
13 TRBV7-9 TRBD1 ASSYRGQGYNEQF
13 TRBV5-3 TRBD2 ARSLPGTSQNTQY
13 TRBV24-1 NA ATSEHLVAAGELF
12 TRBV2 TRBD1 ASDSGGRNYGYT
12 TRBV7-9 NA ASSLGGTHTEAF
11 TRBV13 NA ASSSTGADTQY
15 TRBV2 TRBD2 ASSQPPGLAESGEQY
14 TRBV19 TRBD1 ASTRQGGSYNSPLH
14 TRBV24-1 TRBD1 ATSDPTGASTDTQY
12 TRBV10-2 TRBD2 ASSLAGPGDTQY
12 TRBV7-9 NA ASSLLGGTGELF
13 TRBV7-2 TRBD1 ASSRRQGANQPQH
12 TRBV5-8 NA ASSSRGGTDTQY
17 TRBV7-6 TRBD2 ASSRLTGTSGRAGYEQY
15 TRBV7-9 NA ASSFAPAQAMNTEAF
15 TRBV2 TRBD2 ASSPIAGGANTGELF
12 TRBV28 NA ASRRGGSSYEQY
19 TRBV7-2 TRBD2 ASSLAPTPPVGGRAVKTQY
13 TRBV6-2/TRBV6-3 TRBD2 ASSWPSGLLYGQY
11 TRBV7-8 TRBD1 ASKYRGRETQY
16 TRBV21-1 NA ASSKEADRDPSWTEAF
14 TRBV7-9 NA ASSLARGATNEKLF
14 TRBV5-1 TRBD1 ASRRGTGVPSYGYT
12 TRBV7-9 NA ASSDGSGSNEQF
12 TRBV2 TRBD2 ARAGLAGYNEQF
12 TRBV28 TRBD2 ASSPGGPSYEQY
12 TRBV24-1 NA ATSPRHSTDTQY
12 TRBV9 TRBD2 ASSGGLAEYEQY
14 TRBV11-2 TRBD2 ASSFQGLAGGRTQY
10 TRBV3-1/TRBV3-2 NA ASSQTAYGYT
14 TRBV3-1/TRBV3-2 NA ASSPSQLGANQPQH
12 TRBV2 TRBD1 ATAFGQVNEKLF
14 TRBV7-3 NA ASSLTQARGANVLT
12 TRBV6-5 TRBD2 ASNRASGVYEQY
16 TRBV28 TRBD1 ASRIQDRGRGSNQPQH
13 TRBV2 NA ASSEGDSSYNEQF
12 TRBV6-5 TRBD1 ASKNRGYNQPQH
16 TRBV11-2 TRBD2 ASSLVAAGLAGVGTEF
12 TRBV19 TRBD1 ASTKTGGGTEAF
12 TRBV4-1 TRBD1 ASSQGRTGYEQY